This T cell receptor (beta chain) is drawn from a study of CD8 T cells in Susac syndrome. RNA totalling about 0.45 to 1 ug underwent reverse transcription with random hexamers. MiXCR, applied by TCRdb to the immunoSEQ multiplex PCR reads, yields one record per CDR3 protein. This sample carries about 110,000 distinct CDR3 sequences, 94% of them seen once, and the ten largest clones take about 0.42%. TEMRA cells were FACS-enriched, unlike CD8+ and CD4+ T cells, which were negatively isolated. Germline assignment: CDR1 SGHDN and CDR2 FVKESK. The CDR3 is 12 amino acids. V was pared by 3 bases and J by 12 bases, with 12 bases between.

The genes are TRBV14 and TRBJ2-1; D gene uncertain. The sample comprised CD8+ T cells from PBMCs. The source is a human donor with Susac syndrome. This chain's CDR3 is CASSQINVGQFF. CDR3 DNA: TGTGCCAGCAGCCAGATAAACGTGGGGCAGTTCTTC. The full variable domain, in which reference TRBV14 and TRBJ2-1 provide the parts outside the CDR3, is EAGVTQFPSHSVIEKGQTVTLRCDPISGHDNLYWYRRVMGKEIKFLLHFVKESKQDESGMPNNRFLAERTGGTYSTLKVQPAELEDSGVYFCASSQINVGQFFGPGTRLTVL.